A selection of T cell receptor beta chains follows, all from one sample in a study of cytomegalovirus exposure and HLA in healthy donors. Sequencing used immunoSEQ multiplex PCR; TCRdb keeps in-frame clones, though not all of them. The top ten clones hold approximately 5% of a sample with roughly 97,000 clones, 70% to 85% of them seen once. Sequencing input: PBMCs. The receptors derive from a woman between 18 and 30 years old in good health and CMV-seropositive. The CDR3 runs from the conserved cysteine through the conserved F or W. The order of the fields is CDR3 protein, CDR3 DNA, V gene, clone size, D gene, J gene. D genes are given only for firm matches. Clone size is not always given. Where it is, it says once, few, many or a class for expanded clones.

CDR3aa: CASSEGGFGGGYTF
CDR3nt: TGTGCCAGCAGTGAAGGGGGCTTCGGGGGTGGCTACACCTTC
v_gene: TRBV2
abundance: -
d_gene: -
j_gene: TRBJ1-2

CDR3aa: CASSSPGQGARWEKLFF
CDR3nt: TGTGCCAGTAGCTCCCCGGGACAGGGGGCTAGATGGGAAAAACTGTTTTTT
v_gene: TRBV19
abundance: -
d_gene: TRBD1
j_gene: TRBJ1-4

CDR3aa: CAWGTGGSGGYTF
CDR3nt: TGTGCCTGGGGGACAGGGGGCTCGGGTGGCTACACCTTC
v_gene: TRBV30
abundance: -
d_gene: TRBD1
j_gene: TRBJ1-2

CDR3aa: CASSRKVGSGSQSTGELFF
CDR3nt: TGCGCCAGCAGCCGGAAGGTGGGTAGCGGGAGTCAGAGCACCGGGGAGCTGTTTTTT
v_gene: TRBV4-1
abundance: -
d_gene: TRBD2
j_gene: TRBJ2-2

CDR3aa: CASSDQGQRMAALHF
CDR3nt: TGTGCCAGCAGTGACCAGGGACAGCGGATGGCGGCCCTCCACTTT
v_gene: TRBV2
abundance: -
d_gene: TRBD1
j_gene: TRBJ1-6

CDR3aa: CASSLGQSTDTQYF
CDR3nt: TGTGCTAGCAGCTTAGGTCAAAGCACAGATACGCAGTATTTT
v_gene: TRBV7-7
abundance: -
d_gene: -
j_gene: TRBJ2-3

CDR3aa: CAWSDHIYNSGNTIYF
CDR3nt: TGTGCCTGGAGTGACCACATATACAACTCTGGAAACACCATATATTTT
v_gene: TRBV30
abundance: -
d_gene: -
j_gene: TRBJ1-3

CDR3aa: CATSRAGGAGNTIYF
CDR3nt: TGTGCCACCAGCAGAGCTGGAGGGGCTGGAAACACCATATATTTT
v_gene: TRBV15
abundance: few
d_gene: -
j_gene: TRBJ1-3

CDR3aa: CASSLVAGQGGNTEAFF
CDR3nt: TGCGCCAGCAGCTTGGTGGCAGGCCAAGGGGGGAACACTGAAGCTTTCTTT
v_gene: TRBV5-1
abundance: -
d_gene: -
j_gene: TRBJ1-1

CDR3aa: CASSLLLADTDTQYF
CDR3nt: TGTGCCAGCAGTTTATTACTAGCGGACACAGATACGCAGTATTTT
v_gene: TRBV27
abundance: -
d_gene: TRBD2
j_gene: TRBJ2-3

CDR3aa: CSVGEGTTFGYTF
CDR3nt: TGCAGCGTTGGAGAGGGGACAACGTTTGGCTACACCTTC
v_gene: TRBV29-1
abundance: -
d_gene: -
j_gene: TRBJ1-2